Listed below are T cell receptor beta chains from one sample, sequenced in a study of T cells in Graves' hyperthyroidism and ophthalmopathy. TCRdb independently ran MiXCR on the multiplex PCR reads; one entry per CDR3 protein. This sample yields 400,000 to 600,000 distinct CDR3 sequences, of which roughly 20% are seen a single time; less than 30% belongs to the top ten. The source material was blood. These receptors were collected from a man between 18 and 29 years old with Graves' hyperthyroidism. Both conserved end residues are part of each CDR3. D genes are given only for firm matches. Size tells how often a clone was seen (once, few, many) or the class of an expanded clone, and some rows leave it out.

J	D	V	size	DNA	CDR3
TRBJ1-3	-	TRBV5-6	-	TGTGCCAGCAGCCTCTTCTGGGTGGGAGGAAACACCATATATTTT	CASSLFWVGGNTIYF
TRBJ2-3	-	TRBV19	few	TGTGCCAGTAGTCCTCAGTCCCTCACCGGGGATACGCAGTATTTT	CASSPQSLTGDTQYF
TRBJ1-2	TRBD1	TRBV5-1	many	TGCGCCAGCAGCCCGGGACAGCACCTCTATGGCTACACCTTC	CASSPGQHLYGYTF
TRBJ1-1	TRBD1	TRBV20-1	many	TGCAGTGCCAGGGGGGGCCCGAACACTGAAGCTTTCTTT	CSARGGPNTEAFF
TRBJ2-2	TRBD2	TRBV2	many	TGTGCCAGCAGTGAAGCGGCGGGAGTGGGTGCCGGGGAGCTGTTTTTT	CASSEAAGVGAGELFF
TRBJ1-1	-	TRBV6-5	many	TGTGCCAGCAGTTACGGGAACGGAGAAGCTTTCTTT	CASSYGNGEAFF
TRBJ1-2	TRBD1	TRBV7-2	-	TGTGCCAGCAGCTTATCCCTTGGAAGGGACAGGGGAAAAGGGGGCTATGGCTACACCTTC	CASSLSLGRDRGKGGYGYTF
TRBJ1-1	-	TRBV28	many	TGTGCCAGCAGTTCGGAGGCCATACACACTGAAGCTTTCTTT	CASSSEAIHTEAFF
TRBJ2-7	-	TRBV12-3/TRBV12-4	many	TGTGCCAGCAGCCACAGTGGGTCTGACGAGCAGTACTTC	CASSHSGSDEQYF
TRBJ2-2	TRBD1	TRBV28	-	TGTGCCAGCAGTTTACTCTTAATCCGGACAGGGAACACCGGGGAGCTGTTTTTT	CASSLLLIRTGNTGELFF
TRBJ1-2	TRBD1	TRBV20-1	-	TGCAGGCTTAGCCCCGGGACAGTCTATGGCTACACCTTC	CRLSPGTVYGYTF
TRBJ2-3	TRBD2	TRBV12-3/TRBV12-4	-	TGTGCCAGCACCCTTGCGGGGGGGCTCGCAGATACGCAGTATTTT	CASTLAGGLADTQYF
TRBJ1-5	-	TRBV30	few	TGTGCCTGGAGTCCTATCAGCACGGGGCAGCCCCAGCATTTT	CAWSPISTGQPQHF
TRBJ2-5	TRBD2	TRBV10-3	-	TGTGCCATCAGTGCTGTGCTAGCGGAAGAGACCCAGTACTTC	CAISAVLAEETQYF
TRBJ2-5	TRBD1	TRBV6-5	many	TGTGCCAGCAGGTCTTACAGGGGGCAGGAGACCCAGTACTTC	CASRSYRGQETQYF
TRBJ1-2	TRBD1	TRBV7-2	-	TGTGCCAGCAGCCCCTATGTCCCCAGGGGGCGAGGCTACACCTTC	CASSPYVPRGRGYTF
TRBJ1-1	TRBD1	TRBV19	many	TGTGCCAGTGCCCGACAGGGACCCATGAACACTGAAGCTTTCTTT	CASARQGPMNTEAFF
TRBJ2-7	-	TRBV4-1	-	TGCGCCAGCAGCCTAATCTCGGGGGGCCACGAGCAGTACTTC	CASSLISGGHEQYF
TRBJ2-7	TRBD1	TRBV6-5	many	TGTGCCAGCAGTTCGGACAGGTCCTACGAGCAGTACTTC	CASSSDRSYEQYF
TRBJ2-2	-	TRBV6-1	few	TGTGCCAGCAGTCATCCAGGAGGCACCGGGGAGCTGTTTTTT	CASSHPGGTGELFF
TRBJ2-7	-	TRBV14	many	TGTGCCAGCAGCCAAGATAGGATATACGAGCAGTACTTC	CASSQDRIYEQYF
TRBJ1-5	TRBD1	TRBV28	few	TGTGCCAGCAGTTTCACCGGGACAGGGGGCTGGTATAGCAATCAGCCCCAGCATTTT	CASSFTGTGGWYSNQPQHF
TRBJ1-1	-	TRBV6-5	-	TGTGCCAGCAGTTACTCGGAGGATCGAGCTTTCTTT	CASSYSEDRAFF
TRBJ2-5	TRBD2	TRBV6-5	many	TGTGCCAGCAAATTTGGGGGGGGAGGAGAGACCCAGTACTTC	CASKFGGGGETQYF
TRBJ2-2	TRBD1	TRBV10-3	-	TGTGCCGGACAGGGTAACGGGGAGCTGTTTTTT	CAGQGNGELFF
TRBJ2-7	TRBD2	TRBV6-1	-	TGTGCCAGCACAAGTAGCGGGGTAGCCTACGAGCAGTACTTC	CASTSSGVAYEQYF
TRBJ1-2	-	TRBV6-1	many	TGTGCCAGCAGTGGTTTACAAGATTTCTACTATGGCTACACCTTC	CASSGLQDFYYGYTF